What follows are 5 T cell receptor beta chains derived from one specimen sequenced in a study of blood T cell repertoires in COVID-19. Only in-frame clones appear in the TCRdb table, and some are missing; sequencing was by immunoSEQ multiplex PCR. The table records about 150,000 clones, 80% of them present only once. What was sequenced was peripheral blood. The receptors here all came from a woman between 50 and 59 years old with acute or convalescent COVID-19.

The rearrangement uses TRBV6-6 and TRBJ1-2, with 10 nucleotides matching TRBD1. This CDR3 is 15 amino acids long. With 2 bases clipped from V and 6 bases from J, the junction kept 6 bases outside the gene matches. Germline V gene sequence: CDR1 MNHNY, CDR2 SVGAGI (reference sequence). CDR3 in DNA: TGTGCCAGCAGTTACGCCCGACAGGGGGCGGATGGCTACACCTTC. It encodes CASSYARQGADGYTF.

A single count supports this clone. The rearrangement joins TRBV2 to TRBJ1-5, with D possibly matching TRBD1 (5 bases). This CDR3 is built from 15 residues. CDR1 SNHLY and CDR2 FYNNEI come from the germline V gene. Trimming removed 5 bases from V and 6 bases from J, with 17 bases in between. For the CDR3, the DNA is TGTGCCAGCAGTTTACAGCTCGGGGGAACTCAGCCCCAGCATTTT. This translates into CASSLQLGGTQPQHF.

The rearrangement links TRBV27 to TRBJ1-1, with D maybe TRBD1 (6 bases). The CDR3 sequence is 15 residues long. The V and J ends lost 5 bases and 1 base respectively, with 14 bases between them. Germline loops: CDR1 MNHEY, CDR2 SMNVEV (reference sequence). CDR3 in DNA: TGTGCCAGCAGTCCCTACAACAGGGCGAACACTGAAGCTTTCTTT. Its protein product is CASSPYNRANTEAFF.

The V call is TRBV7-2, the J call TRBJ2-2, with 11 positions matching TRBD2. Germline V CDR1 and CDR2: SGHTA, FQGNSA. V was clipped by 3 bases and J by 5 bases; unmatched bases: 8. The CDR3 is 17 amino acids. The CDR3 protein is CASSFASGGPGTGELFF. DNA for the CDR3: TGTGCCAGCAGCTTTGCTAGCGGGGGGCCGGGAACCGGGGAGCTGTTTTTT.

This clone was found a few times. The J gene is TRBJ1-1, the V gene TRBV2; D may be TRBD1 (6 bases). The CDR3 length is 13 residues. V lost 1 base, J lost 6 bases, and 9 bases lay in between. Germline V gene data show CDR1 as SNHLY and CDR2 as FYNNEI. CDR3 region: CASSEGGPAEAFF. The DNA of the CDR3 is TGTGCCAGCAGTGAAGGGGGGCCGGCTGAAGCTTTCTTT.